These T cell receptor beta chains were read from a single sample in a study of cytomegalovirus exposure and HLA in healthy donors. Only in-frame clones appear in the TCRdb table, and some are missing; sequencing was by immunoSEQ multiplex PCR. The sample holds roughly 140,000 clones, roughly four fifths seen once. Sequenced material: PBMCs. These receptors all come from a human donor in good health. Each CDR3 is given with its conserved first and last residue. A D gene is named only where the DNA matches it firmly. Size is omitted from some rows. Given values are once, few, many or a class for expanded clones.

CASSLQGFSNQPQHF TGTGCCAGCAGCTTGCAGGGATTTAGCAATCAGCCCCAGCATTTT TRBJ1-5 once NA TRBV6-5
CASSVESRLNTEAFF TGTGCCAGCAGCGTAGAGTCCAGGTTGAACACTGAAGCTTTCTTT TRBJ1-1 NA NA TRBV9
CASSGLAGDLSYNEQFF TGTGCCAGTAGTGGACTAGCGGGAGACCTCTCCTACAATGAGCAGTTCTTC TRBJ2-1 NA TRBD2 TRBV19
CASSFVGEVYEQYF TGTGCCAGCAGTTTTGTGGGAGAAGTCTACGAGCAGTACTTC TRBJ2-7 few NA TRBV27
CASSLKREGKLFF TGTGCCAGCAGTTTGAAGCGGGAGGGTAAGCTGTTTTTT TRBJ2-2 NA TRBD2 TRBV27
CASSSLAGGPQYF TGTGCCAGCAGCTCCCTAGCGGGAGGCCCCCAATATTTT TRBJ2-3 NA TRBD2 TRBV11-2
CASRDPGQGVSDTQYF TGTGCCAGCAGGGATCCGGGACAGGGGGTCTCAGATACGCAGTATTTT TRBJ2-3 NA TRBD1 TRBV6-7
CASGTAQYF TGTGCCTCCGGGACAGCGCAGTATTTT TRBJ2-3 NA TRBD1 TRBV19
CASRYVHLAGADTQYF TGTGCCAGCAGATACGTTCATCTAGCGGGAGCAGATACGCAGTATTTT TRBJ2-3 NA TRBD2 TRBV6-6
CASSVALYNEQFF TGTGCCAGCAGCGTAGCCCTGTACAATGAGCAGTTCTTC TRBJ2-1 once NA TRBV9
CASSYSIYGGANGYTF TGTGCCAGCAGTTACTCGATATACGGAGGGGCCAACGGCTACACCTTC TRBJ1-2 once NA TRBV6-5
CASSQGQEYTGELFF TGCGCCAGCAGCCAGGGACAGGAGTACACCGGGGAGCTGTTTTTT TRBJ2-2 once TRBD1 TRBV5-1
CASSLTGGDTQYF TGTGCCAGCAGCTTAACAGGCGGGGATACGCAGTATTTT TRBJ2-3 NA NA TRBV7-3
CASSPEAYNSPLHF TGCGCCAGCAGCCCTGAGGCCTATAATTCACCCCTCCACTTT TRBJ1-6 NA NA TRBV5-1
CATREGGRETQYF TGTGCCACCAGGGAAGGGGGCAGGGAGACCCAGTACTTC TRBJ2-5 NA TRBD1 TRBV6-1
CASSLALPGQGADTGELFF TGTGCCAGCAGCTTAGCCCTCCCGGGACAGGGGGCTGACACCGGGGAGCTGTTTTTT TRBJ2-2 once TRBD1 TRBV11-3
CASGGTADEKLFF TGTGCCAGCGGAGGGACAGCTGATGAAAAACTGTTTTTT TRBJ1-4 NA TRBD1 TRBV2
CASSYERGEQYF TGTGCCAGCAGCTACGAGCGGGGCGAGCAGTACTTC TRBJ2-7 NA TRBD2 TRBV2
CASSEQAYHGYTF TGTGCCAGCAGTGAACAGGCCTACCATGGCTACACCTTC TRBJ1-2 NA NA TRBV6-1
CASSPRVSMRELDTQYF TGTGCCAGCTCACCACGGGTCAGCATGAGGGAGTTAGATACGCAGTATTTT TRBJ2-3 NA NA TRBV18
CASSLLQVGNTIYF TGTGCCAGCAGCTTGTTACAGGTTGGAAACACCATATATTTT TRBJ1-3 NA NA TRBV5-6
CASSSNRVHGYTF TGTGCCAGCAGCTCCAACAGGGTTCATGGCTACACCTTC TRBJ1-2 NA NA TRBV11-3
CASSYPTGVAGNTIYF TGTGCCAGCAGCTACCCAACAGGGGTGGCTGGAAACACCATATATTTT TRBJ1-3 NA TRBD1 TRBV5-6
CASTPIDRIEGYTF TGTGCCAGCACACCGATCGACAGAATCGAAGGCTACACCTTC TRBJ1-2 NA NA TRBV6-5
CASSSGTDYEQYF TGTGCCAGCAGCTCCGGGACAGACTACGAGCAGTACTTC TRBJ2-7 NA TRBD1 TRBV5-4
CASKDTRRGFRETQYF TGTGCCAGCAAGGATACGCGGCGGGGGTTCAGAGAGACCCAGTACTTC TRBJ2-5 NA TRBD2 TRBV2
CASSPRGPKNYGYTF TGCGCCAGCAGCCCCAGGGGGCCAAAAAACTATGGCTACACCTTC TRBJ1-2 NA TRBD1 TRBV4-1
CASSLSLGNNEQFF TGTGCCAGCAGTTTATCGTTGGGCAACAATGAGCAGTTCTTC TRBJ2-1 once NA TRBV28
CASSSRRGGSYNEQFF TGTGCCAGCAGCTCCCGTCGGGGTGGGTCCTACAATGAGCAGTTCTTC TRBJ2-1 NA NA TRBV7-2
CASSLYGGRGYEQYF TGTGCCAGCAGCTTATACGGCGGGAGGGGATACGAGCAGTACTTC TRBJ2-7 NA TRBD2 TRBV11-2
CASSLGTNTGELFF TGTGCCAGTAGTCTGGGGACTAACACCGGGGAGCTGTTTTTT TRBJ2-2 NA NA TRBV19
CASSQARDSLSNEQFF TGTGCCAGCAGCCAGGCCCGGGACTCCCTATCCAATGAGCAGTTCTTC TRBJ2-1 NA NA TRBV9
CASSQGTAPTGYSPLHF TGCGCCAGCAGCCAGGGGACGGCTCCGACAGGGTATTCACCCCTCCACTTT TRBJ1-6 once TRBD1 TRBV4-1
CASSVEYFNTDTQYF TGTGCCAGCAGCGTAGAATACTTTAACACAGATACGCAGTATTTT TRBJ2-3 NA NA TRBV9
CASSFQGGSTEAFF TGTGCCAGCAGCTTCCAGGGGGGTAGCACTGAAGCTTTCTTT TRBJ1-1 NA TRBD1 TRBV7-9
CASSLTTLFVGEAFF TGCGCCAGCAGCTTGACTACACTGTTTGTGGGTGAAGCTTTCTTT TRBJ1-1 NA NA TRBV5-1
CASSQGQGVGSPLHF TGTGCCAGCTCACAAGGACAGGGAGTAGGATCACCCCTCCACTTT TRBJ1-6 once TRBD1 TRBV18
CASSPFLAGDTGELFF TGTGCCAGCAGCCCGTTTTTGGCGGGAGACACCGGGGAGCTGTTTTTT TRBJ2-2 once TRBD2 TRBV9
CASNRGRPTGELFF TGTGCCTCTAACCGCGGGAGGCCCACCGGGGAGCTGTTTTTT TRBJ2-2 few TRBD2 TRBV30
CASSQVGGDASGTQYF TGCGCCAGCAGCCAAGTGGGAGGGGACGCTAGCGGGACCCAGTACTTC TRBJ2-5 NA TRBD2 TRBV4-1
CASSPTGTGAGDTEAFF TGTGCCAGCAGCCCTACCGGGACAGGGGCCGGGGACACTGAAGCTTTCTTT TRBJ1-1 NA TRBD1 TRBV14
CASSFPSGGGQGYDEQFF TGTGCCAGCAGTTTCCCATCAGGGGGGGGACAGGGGTACGATGAGCAGTTCTTC TRBJ2-1 NA TRBD1 TRBV28
CASIRSQGVGYEQYF TGTGCCAGCATTCGGTCCCAGGGGGTGGGATACGAGCAGTACTTC TRBJ2-7 few TRBD1 TRBV6-1
CASSLLGLAGGQETQYF TGTGCCAGCAGTCTACTGGGACTAGCGGGGGGCCAAGAGACCCAGTACTTC TRBJ2-5 NA TRBD2 TRBV25-1
CASSEPAEKLFF TGTGCCAGCAGTGAACCTGCGGAAAAACTGTTTTTT TRBJ1-4 NA NA TRBV2
CASSLEAVQFF TGTGCCAGCAGCTTAGAAGCGGTGCAGTTCTTC TRBJ2-1 NA NA TRBV11-3
CASSPDTWMEDEQYF TGCGCCAGCAGCCCCGACACCTGGATGGAGGACGAGCAGTACTTC TRBJ2-7 few NA TRBV5-1
CASRKDRDNYGYTF TGTGCCAGCAGGAAGGACAGGGACAACTATGGCTACACCTTC TRBJ1-2 NA TRBD1 TRBV6-5
CASSQGQNSPLRF TGCGCCAGCAGCCAAGGACAGAATTCACCCCTCCGCTTT TRBJ1-6 NA NA TRBV4-1
CASSTRPRDTEAFF TGCGCCAGCAGCACGCGGCCCAGGGACACTGAAGCTTTCTTT TRBJ1-1 NA NA TRBV5-1
CASSLISGTYEQYF TGTGCCAGCAGTTTAATATCAGGGACCTACGAGCAGTACTTC TRBJ2-7 NA NA TRBV27
CASSVEIGGAYEQYF TGTGCCAGCAGCGTAGAAATCGGAGGGGCGTACGAGCAGTACTTC TRBJ2-7 NA NA TRBV9
CASSLGLAGSTDTQYF TGTGCCAGCAGCTTAGGACTAGCGGGTAGCACAGATACGCAGTATTTT TRBJ2-3 NA TRBD2 TRBV13